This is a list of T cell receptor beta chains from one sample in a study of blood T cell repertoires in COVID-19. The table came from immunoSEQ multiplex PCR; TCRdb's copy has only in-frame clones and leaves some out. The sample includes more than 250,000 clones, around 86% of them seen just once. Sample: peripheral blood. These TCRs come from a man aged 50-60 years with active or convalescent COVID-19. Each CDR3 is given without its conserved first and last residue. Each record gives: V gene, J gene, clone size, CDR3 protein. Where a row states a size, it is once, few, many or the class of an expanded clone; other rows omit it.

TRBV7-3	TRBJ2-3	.	ASSLPGTDTQY
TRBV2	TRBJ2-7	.	ASSEVQGEQY
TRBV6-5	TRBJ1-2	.	ASSFPGAFYT
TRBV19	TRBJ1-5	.	ASSSGTGRSPQH
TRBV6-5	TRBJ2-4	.	ASSGVTKNIQY
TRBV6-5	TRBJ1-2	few	ASRAFLQDGYGYT
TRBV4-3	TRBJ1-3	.	ASSQDMRDGNTIY
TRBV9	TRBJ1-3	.	ASSGGDSVSDTIY
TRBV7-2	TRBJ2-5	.	ASSLGGLAGETQY
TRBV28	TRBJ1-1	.	ASQITGAYTEAF
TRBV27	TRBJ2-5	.	ASSKQGAAQETQY
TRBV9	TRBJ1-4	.	ASSVGGGTNEKLF
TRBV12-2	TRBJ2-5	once	ASRLNGRGVAGVVETQY
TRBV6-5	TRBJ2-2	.	ASSLGQGSTGELF
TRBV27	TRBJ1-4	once	ASSLRQGTNEKLF
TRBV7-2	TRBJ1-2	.	ASSLVMRGNYGYT
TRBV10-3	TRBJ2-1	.	AISAPGLANEQF
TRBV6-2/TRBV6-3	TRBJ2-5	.	ASSVPLAGKETQY
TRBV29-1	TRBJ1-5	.	SVEGQGINQPQH
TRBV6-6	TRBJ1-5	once	ASSPYPDRDYSNQPQH
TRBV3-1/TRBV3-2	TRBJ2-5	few	ASSQIAGGAGETQY
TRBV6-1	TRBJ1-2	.	ASSELGGVGNYGYT
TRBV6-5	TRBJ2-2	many	ASKAERDTGELF
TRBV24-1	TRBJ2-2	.	ATSVSGGASTGELF
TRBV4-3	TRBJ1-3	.	ASSQPPAGAGNTIY
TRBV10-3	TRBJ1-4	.	AISEGANEKLF
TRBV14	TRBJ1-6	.	ASSQGIVQGGASYNSPLH
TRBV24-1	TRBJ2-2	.	ATSDTGRGTGELF
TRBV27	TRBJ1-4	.	ASSPDSYLEKLF
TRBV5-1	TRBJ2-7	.	ASSLFLAGEEEQY
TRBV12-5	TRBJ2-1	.	GPPPGGGHEQF
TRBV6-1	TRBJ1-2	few	ASSEVPDYGYT
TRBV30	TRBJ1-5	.	AWRGQGSNQPQH
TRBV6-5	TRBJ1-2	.	ASSYTDRGYGYT